The sequence of this T cell receptor beta chain was determined in a study of Ad26.COV2.S vaccination and SARS-CoV-2 variants. Study as a whole: Each vaccinee took Ad26.COV2.S intramuscularly, once or twice 56 days apart.

To note about this clone: Its cognate antigen is unknown.

Treatment denoted: over 15 received Ad26.COV2.S at low or high dose, single or two shots; about 5 received placebo; per-sample allocation not given. Material that was analyzed had been drawn on day 63 after the first vaccine or placebo injection. Wuhan-strain SARS-CoV-2 spike was expressed by the Ad26 vector that made up the vaccine. Study-wide results and limits: Non-spike TCR breadth did not differ much between vaccine and placebo recipients.

Profiled with immunoSEQ multiplex PCR; TCRdb holds only in-frame clones, not every one. The sample has hundreds of thousands of clones; about 89% are singletons. Germline loops: CDR1 SGHKS, CDR2 YYEKEE (reference sequence). This CDR3 is 15 amino acids long. J gave up 2 bases and V 4 bases, and 6 bases lay outside the gene matches. The gene calls are TRBV5-5 and TRBJ1-3; 7 nucleotides line up with TRBD1. This TCR was sampled from a person between 18 and 59 years old who received the Ad26.COV2.S COVID-19 vaccine or a placebo. The specimen comprised peripheral blood, sampled in a trial of Ad26.COV2.S vaccine versus placebo. The DNA of the CDR3 is TGTGCCAGCAGCGTTGACAGGGAGCCTGGAAACACCATATATTTT. Translation gives CASSVDREPGNTIYF.